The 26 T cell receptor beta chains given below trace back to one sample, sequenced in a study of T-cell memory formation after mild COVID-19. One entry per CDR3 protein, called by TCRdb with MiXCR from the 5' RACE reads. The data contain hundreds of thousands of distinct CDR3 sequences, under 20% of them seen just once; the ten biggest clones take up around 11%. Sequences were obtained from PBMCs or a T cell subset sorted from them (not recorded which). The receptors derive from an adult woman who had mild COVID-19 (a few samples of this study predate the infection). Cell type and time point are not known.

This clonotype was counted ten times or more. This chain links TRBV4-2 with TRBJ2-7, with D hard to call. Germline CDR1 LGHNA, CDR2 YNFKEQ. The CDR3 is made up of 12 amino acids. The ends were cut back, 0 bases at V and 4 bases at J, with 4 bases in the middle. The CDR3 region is CASSQEGYEQYF. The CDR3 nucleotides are TGTGCCAGCAGCCAAGAAGGTTACGAGCAGTACTTC.

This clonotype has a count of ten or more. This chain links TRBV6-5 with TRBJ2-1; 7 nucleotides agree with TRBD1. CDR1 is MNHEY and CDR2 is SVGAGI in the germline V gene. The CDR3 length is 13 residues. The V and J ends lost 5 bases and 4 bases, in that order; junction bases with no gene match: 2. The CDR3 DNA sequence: TGTGCCAGCAGTAGGACAGGATACAATGAGCAGTTCTTC. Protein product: CASSRTGYNEQFF.

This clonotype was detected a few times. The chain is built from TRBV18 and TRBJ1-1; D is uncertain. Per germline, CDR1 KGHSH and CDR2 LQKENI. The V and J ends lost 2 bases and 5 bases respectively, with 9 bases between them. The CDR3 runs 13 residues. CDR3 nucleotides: TGTGCCAGCTCACCAGGAATAAATACTGAAGCTTTCTTT. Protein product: CASSPGINTEAFF.

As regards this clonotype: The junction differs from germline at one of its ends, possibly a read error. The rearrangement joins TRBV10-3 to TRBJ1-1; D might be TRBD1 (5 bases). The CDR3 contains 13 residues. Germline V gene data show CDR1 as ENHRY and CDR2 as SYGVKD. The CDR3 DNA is TGTGCCGTCAGAGGGTCCGGGGCCACTGAAGCTTTCTTT. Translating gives CAVRGSGATEAFF.

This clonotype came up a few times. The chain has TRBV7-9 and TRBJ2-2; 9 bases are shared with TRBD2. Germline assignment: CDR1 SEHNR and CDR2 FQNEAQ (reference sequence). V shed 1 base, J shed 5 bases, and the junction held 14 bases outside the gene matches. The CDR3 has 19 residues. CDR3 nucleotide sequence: TGTGCCAGCAGCTTAGACTTTGGGCCTAGCGGGGCTCCTACCGGGGAGCTGTTTTTT. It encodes CASSLDFGPSGAPTGELFF.

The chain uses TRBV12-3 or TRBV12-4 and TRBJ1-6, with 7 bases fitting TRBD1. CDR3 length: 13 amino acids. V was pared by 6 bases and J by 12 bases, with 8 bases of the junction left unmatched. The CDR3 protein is CASRRTGERPLHF. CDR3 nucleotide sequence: TGTGCCAGCAGACGGACAGGAGAGCGACCCCTCCACTTT.

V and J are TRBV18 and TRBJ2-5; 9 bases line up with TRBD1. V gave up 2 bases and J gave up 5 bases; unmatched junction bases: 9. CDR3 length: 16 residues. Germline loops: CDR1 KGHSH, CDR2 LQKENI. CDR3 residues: CASSPGTGSFLETQYF. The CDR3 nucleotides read TGTGCCAGCTCACCAGGGACAGGGTCTTTTTTGGAGACCCAGTACTTC.

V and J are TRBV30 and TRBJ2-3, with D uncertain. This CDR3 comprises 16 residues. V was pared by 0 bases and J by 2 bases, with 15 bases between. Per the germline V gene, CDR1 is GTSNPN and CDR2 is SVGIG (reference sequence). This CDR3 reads CAWSVILREHTDTQYF. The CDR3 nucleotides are TGTGCCTGGAGTGTAATTCTACGCGAACACACAGATACGCAGTATTTT.

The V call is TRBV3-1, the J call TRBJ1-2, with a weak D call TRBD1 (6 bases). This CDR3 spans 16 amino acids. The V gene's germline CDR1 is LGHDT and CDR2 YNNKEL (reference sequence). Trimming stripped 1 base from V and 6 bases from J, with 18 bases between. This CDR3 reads CASSQGIGGAGHGYTF. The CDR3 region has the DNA TGTGCCAGCAGCCAAGGAATCGGGGGCGCTGGGCATGGCTACACCTTC.

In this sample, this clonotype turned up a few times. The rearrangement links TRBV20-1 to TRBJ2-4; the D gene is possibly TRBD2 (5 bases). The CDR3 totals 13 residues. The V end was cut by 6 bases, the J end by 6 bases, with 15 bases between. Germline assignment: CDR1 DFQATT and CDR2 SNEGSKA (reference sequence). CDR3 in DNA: TGCAGTGCAACCGGGCGGAGGACAAACATTCAGTACTTC. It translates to CSATGRRTNIQYF.

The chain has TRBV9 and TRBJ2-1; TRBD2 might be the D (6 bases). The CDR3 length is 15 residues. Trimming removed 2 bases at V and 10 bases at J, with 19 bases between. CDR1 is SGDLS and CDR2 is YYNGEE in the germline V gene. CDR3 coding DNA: TGTGCCAGCAGCGTTAATAGCGGCCTATCGTTAGAGCAGTTCTTC. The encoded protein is CASSVNSGLSLEQFF.

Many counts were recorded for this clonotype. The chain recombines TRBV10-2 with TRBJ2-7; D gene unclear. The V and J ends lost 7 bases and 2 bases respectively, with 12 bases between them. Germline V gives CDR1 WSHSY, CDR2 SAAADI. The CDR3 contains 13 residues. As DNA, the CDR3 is TGCGCCAGCAAACCTGAATCTACCTACGAGCAGTACTTC. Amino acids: CASKPESTYEQYF.

The CDR3 region has the DNA TGTGCCAGCAGCTTAGTCGGAGGGTCCTACGAATTCTACGAGCAGTACTTC. Its protein is CASSLVGGSYEFYEQYF. The rearrangement uses TRBV7-2 and TRBJ2-7, with D tentatively TRBD2 (6 bases). The CDR3 loop spans 17 amino acids. Trimming pared 1 base from V and 3 bases from J, leaving 19 bases between. The germline gives CDR1 SGHTA, CDR2 FQGNSA.

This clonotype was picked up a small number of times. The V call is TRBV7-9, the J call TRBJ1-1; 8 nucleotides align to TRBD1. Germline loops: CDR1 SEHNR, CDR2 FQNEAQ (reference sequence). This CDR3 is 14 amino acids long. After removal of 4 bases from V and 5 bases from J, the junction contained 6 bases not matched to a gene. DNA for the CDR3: TGTGCCAGCAGCTCATCCTACAGGGGGACTGAAGCTTTCTTT. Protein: CASSSSYRGTEAFF.

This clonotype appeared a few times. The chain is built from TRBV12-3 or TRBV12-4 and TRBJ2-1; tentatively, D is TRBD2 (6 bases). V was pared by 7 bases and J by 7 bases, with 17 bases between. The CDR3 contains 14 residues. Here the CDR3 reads CASTYETRSNEQFF. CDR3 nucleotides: TGTGCCAGCACTTATGAGACTAGAAGTAATGAGCAGTTCTTC.

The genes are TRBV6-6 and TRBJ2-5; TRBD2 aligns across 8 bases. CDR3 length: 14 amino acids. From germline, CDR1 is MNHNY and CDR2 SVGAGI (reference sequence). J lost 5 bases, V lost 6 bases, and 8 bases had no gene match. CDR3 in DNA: TGTGCCAGCAGAGACAGAAGCGGGGGCGAGACCCAGTACTTC. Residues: CASRDRSGGETQYF.

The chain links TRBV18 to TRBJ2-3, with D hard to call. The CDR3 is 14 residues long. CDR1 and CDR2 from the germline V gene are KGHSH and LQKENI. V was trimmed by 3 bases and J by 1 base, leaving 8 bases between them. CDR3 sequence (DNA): TGTGCCAGCTCACCCGGCGATGGCACAGATACGCAGTATTTT. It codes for CASSPGDGTDTQYF.

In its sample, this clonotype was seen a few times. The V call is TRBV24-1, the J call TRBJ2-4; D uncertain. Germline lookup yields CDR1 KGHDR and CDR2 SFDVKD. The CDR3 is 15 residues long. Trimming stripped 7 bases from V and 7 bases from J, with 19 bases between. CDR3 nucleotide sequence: TGTGCCACCAGCACCGCCTGGCGCCGCCGGAACATTCAGTACTTC. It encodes CATSTAWRRRNIQYF.

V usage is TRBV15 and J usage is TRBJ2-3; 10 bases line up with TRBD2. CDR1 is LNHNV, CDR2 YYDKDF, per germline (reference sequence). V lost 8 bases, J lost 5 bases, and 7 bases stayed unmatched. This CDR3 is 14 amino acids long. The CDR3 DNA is TGTGCCACCCAGGAGCGGGGGGGCGTAGATACGCAGTATTTT. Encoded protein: CATQERGGVDTQYF.

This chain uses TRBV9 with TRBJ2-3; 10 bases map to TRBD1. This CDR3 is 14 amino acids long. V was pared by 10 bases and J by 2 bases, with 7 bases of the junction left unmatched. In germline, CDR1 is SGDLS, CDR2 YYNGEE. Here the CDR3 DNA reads TGTGCCCACAGGACAGGGGGTTACACAGATACGCAGTATTTT. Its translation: CAHRTGGYTDTQYF.

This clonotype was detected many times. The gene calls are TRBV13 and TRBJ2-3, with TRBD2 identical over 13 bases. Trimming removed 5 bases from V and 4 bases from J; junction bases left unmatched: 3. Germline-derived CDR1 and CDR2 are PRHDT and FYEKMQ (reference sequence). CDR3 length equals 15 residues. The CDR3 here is CASSPLAGGPDTQYF. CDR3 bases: TGTGCCAGCAGCCCACTAGCGGGGGGGCCAGATACGCAGTATTTT.

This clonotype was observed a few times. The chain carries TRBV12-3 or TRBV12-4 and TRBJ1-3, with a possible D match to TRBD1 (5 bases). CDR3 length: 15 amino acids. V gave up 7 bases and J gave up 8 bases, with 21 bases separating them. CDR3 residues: CASTQGIRSGDTIYF. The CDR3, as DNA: TGTGCCAGCACCCAGGGTATCAGGAGCGGCGACACCATATATTTT.

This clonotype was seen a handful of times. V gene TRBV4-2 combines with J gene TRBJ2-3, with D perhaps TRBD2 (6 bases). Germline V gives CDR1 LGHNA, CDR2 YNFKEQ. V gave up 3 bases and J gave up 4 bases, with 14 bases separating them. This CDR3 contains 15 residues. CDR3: CASSQAEVAADTQYF. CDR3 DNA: TGTGCCAGCAGCCAGGCGGAGGTAGCGGCAGATACGCAGTATTTT.

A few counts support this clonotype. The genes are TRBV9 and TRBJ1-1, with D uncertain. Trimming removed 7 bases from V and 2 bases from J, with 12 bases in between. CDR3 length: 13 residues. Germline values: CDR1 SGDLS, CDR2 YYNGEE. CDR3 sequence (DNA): TGTGCCAGCTCGGATGGACCAAACACTGAAGCTTTCTTT. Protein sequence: CASSDGPNTEAFF.

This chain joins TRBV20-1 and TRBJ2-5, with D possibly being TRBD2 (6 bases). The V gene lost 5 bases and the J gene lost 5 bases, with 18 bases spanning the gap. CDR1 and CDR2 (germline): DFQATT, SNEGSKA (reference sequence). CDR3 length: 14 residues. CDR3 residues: CSAPYLSGPETQYF. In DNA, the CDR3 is TGCAGTGCTCCATACCTTAGCGGTCCGGAGACCCAGTACTTC.

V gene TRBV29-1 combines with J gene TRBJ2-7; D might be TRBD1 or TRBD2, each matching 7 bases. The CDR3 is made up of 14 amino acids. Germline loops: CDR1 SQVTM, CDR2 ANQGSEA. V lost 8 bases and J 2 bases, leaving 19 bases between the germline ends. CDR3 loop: CSTRQGGGPYEQYF. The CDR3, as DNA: TGCAGCACCCGACAGGGAGGGGGTCCCTACGAGCAGTACTTC.